These T cell receptor beta chains were read from a single sample in a study of T cell responses to AZD1222 COVID-19 vaccine. Repertoires were generated with immunoSEQ multiplex PCR, while TCRdb's copy carries only in-frame clones and drops some. The sample records approximately 150,000 clones, 90% to 95% being singletons. The sample was peripheral blood, taken on day 0 of AZD1222 vaccination. Every receptor here comes from an adult in good health. Both conserved end residues are trimmed from each CDR3. A D gene is named only where the DNA matches it firmly.

TRBJ2-1	.	TRBV6-4	ASSRGRVSSYNEQF
TRBJ1-2	.	TRBV6-2/TRBV6-3	ASSSPGSGYT
TRBJ1-5	.	TRBV6-5	ASSYSGSSDQPQH
TRBJ2-1	.	TRBV7-9	ASSLAGAGSGSEQF
TRBJ2-7	.	TRBV27	ASSLSGGIVEQY
TRBJ1-6	.	TRBV4-1	ASSQEGGWGAFSPLH
TRBJ2-3	TRBD1	TRBV28	ASSLVPQGITDTQY
TRBJ2-1	TRBD2	TRBV7-9	ASSLGTSGFTSSYNEQF
TRBJ2-1	TRBD2	TRBV28	ASTPATLAGYNEQF
TRBJ1-1	.	TRBV5-6	ASSPGFNTEAF
TRBJ2-1	.	TRBV27	ASSLKTGEQF
TRBJ1-2	.	TRBV28	ASSYRGNGYT
TRBJ1-5	.	TRBV19	ASSIQAGNQPQH
TRBJ1-1	.	TRBV9	ASSGSHNTEAF
TRBJ1-1	.	TRBV29-1	SPIDRFGEAF
TRBJ2-1	.	TRBV18	ASSPGRGKNEQF
TRBJ1-3	.	TRBV19	ASSIQGEGNTIY
TRBJ1-1	.	TRBV28	ASSMRGTEAF
TRBJ1-1	TRBD1	TRBV5-1	ASSLGQGIITEAF
TRBJ1-5	.	TRBV19	ASSMGLQPQH
TRBJ2-3	.	TRBV7-2	ASSLELRRDTQY
TRBJ2-1	.	TRBV27	ASSLFGWYNEQF
TRBJ1-3	.	TRBV7-9	ASRGQSGNTIY
TRBJ2-1	.	TRBV6-5	ASSYGTPPGSEQF
TRBJ1-6	.	TRBV9	ASSVVQGDSPLH
TRBJ2-7	.	TRBV25-1	ASSEGRGREYEQY
TRBJ1-2	.	TRBV27	ASSSRGNYGYT
TRBJ1-1	.	TRBV28	ASSGLTREAF
TRBJ1-2	TRBD1	TRBV5-1	ASSLEGQENYGYT
TRBJ2-7	TRBD2	TRBV9	ASSVGILAGSEQY
TRBJ1-5	.	TRBV6-5	ASSPVQGPQPQH
TRBJ1-1	.	TRBV5-4	ASSSSSRGTEAF
TRBJ1-1	.	TRBV7-2	ASSLLGTFGTPTEAF
TRBJ1-1	.	TRBV7-2	ASSPTGGLRTEAF
TRBJ2-5	TRBD1	TRBV19	ASSMGQGGRETQY
TRBJ1-2	TRBD1	TRBV24-1	ATSDFRGPPPYGYT
TRBJ2-2	TRBD2	TRBV9	ASSGGVAGGAVGNTGELF
TRBJ2-3	.	TRBV7-2	ASSLASRSTDTQY
TRBJ2-7	TRBD2	TRBV28	ASSPPLAGGGEQY
TRBJ1-2	.	TRBV2	AGGKTGYDGYT
TRBJ1-2	.	TRBV10-3	AISGRRVWGFLDYGYT
TRBJ1-5	TRBD1	TRBV7-2	ASSLRDSSYSNQPQH
TRBJ1-5	.	TRBV19	ASSPGLGGPQH